This is a list of T cell receptor beta chains from one sample in a study of T cell repertoires in ileal Crohn's disease. Assay used: immunoSEQ multiplex PCR; TCRdb lists only in-frame clones, some missing. The profile shows around 17,000 clones, roughly 88% of them singletons. Specimen: ileal tissue. The receptors derive from an adult with Crohn's disease. Both conserved end residues are part of each CDR3. A D gene is named only where the DNA matches it firmly. Size is stated for part of the rows, as once, few or many counts, or as a class when the clone is expanded.

D: .; size: .; J: TRBJ2-3; V: TRBV28; DNA: TGTGCCATAACGAGGGAGGCGGGTACGCAGTATTTT; CDR3: CAITREAGTQYF
D: .; size: .; J: TRBJ1-1; V: TRBV6-6; DNA: TGTGCCAGCAGACCCGGGGGGACTGAAGCTTTCTTT; CDR3: CASRPGGTEAFF
D: .; size: .; J: TRBJ2-3; V: TRBV6-1; DNA: TGTGCCAGCAGGAAAGCGGCTAGCACAGATACGCAGTATTTT; CDR3: CASRKAASTDTQYF
D: .; size: .; J: TRBJ2-1; V: TRBV2; DNA: TGTGCCAGCAGTCGACAGTTTGGGGCCTACAATGAGCAGTTCTTC; CDR3: CASSRQFGAYNEQFF
D: TRBD1; size: .; J: TRBJ1-1; V: TRBV30; DNA: TGTGCCTGGAGTCAAGGGACAGGCCCCGAAGCTTTCTTT; CDR3: CAWSQGTGPEAFF
D: TRBD2; size: .; J: TRBJ2-7; V: TRBV5-1; DNA: TGCGCCAGCAGCTTCGCGACTAGCGGGACCTACGAGCAGTACTTC; CDR3: CASSFATSGTYEQYF
D: TRBD1; size: once; J: TRBJ1-6; V: TRBV25-1; DNA: TGTGCCAGCAGTGAAGACAGGGCTAGTTCACCCCTCCACTTT; CDR3: CASSEDRASSPLHF
D: .; size: few; J: TRBJ1-3; V: TRBV5-8; DNA: TGTGCCAGCAGCCCCGCTAGGGGAAGCTCTGGAAACACCATATATTTT; CDR3: CASSPARGSSGNTIYF
D: .; size: .; J: TRBJ2-7; V: TRBV7-9; DNA: TGTGCCAGCAGCTTACTCGGGAGCTCCTACGAGCAGTACTTC; CDR3: CASSLLGSSYEQYF
D: .; size: .; J: TRBJ2-6; V: TRBV19; DNA: TGTGCCAGTAGTGATCAGGGGTCTGGGGCCAACGTCCTGACTTTC; CDR3: CASSDQGSGANVLTF
D: TRBD1; size: once; J: TRBJ1-1; V: TRBV5-8; DNA: TGTGCCAGCAGCCAGGGACAGGGCCACACTGAAGCTTTCTTT; CDR3: CASSQGQGHTEAFF
D: TRBD2; size: .; J: TRBJ2-7; V: TRBV18; DNA: TGTGCCAGCTCACCTGGACTAGCGGGAGGTGGCTACGAGCAGTACTTC; CDR3: CASSPGLAGGGYEQYF
D: .; size: few; J: TRBJ1-2; V: TRBV19; DNA: TGTGCCAGTAGTATAAGTGCAGGCCTCTATGGCTACACCTTC; CDR3: CASSISAGLYGYTF
D: TRBD1; size: .; J: TRBJ2-3; V: TRBV7-2; DNA: TGTGCCAGCAGCTCCACGACAGGGGCCCTCACAGATACGCAGTATTTT; CDR3: CASSSTTGALTDTQYF
D: .; size: .; J: TRBJ2-7; V: TRBV11-1; DNA: TGTGCCAGCAGCTTCGGACAAGACTACGAGCAGTACTTC; CDR3: CASSFGQDYEQYF
D: .; size: .; J: TRBJ1-1; V: TRBV19; DNA: TGTGCCAGTAGTATAGGGAGGGGCAGGTCGAACACTGAAGCTTTCTTT; CDR3: CASSIGRGRSNTEAFF
D: .; size: .; J: TRBJ1-1; V: TRBV6-4; DNA: TGTGCCAGCAGCCAGGGGCTACACACTGAAGCTTTCTTT; CDR3: CASSQGLHTEAFF
D: .; size: .; J: TRBJ2-5; V: TRBV20-1; DNA: TGCAGTGCCCGTCTTTTGGAGACCCAGTACTTC; CDR3: CSARLLETQYF